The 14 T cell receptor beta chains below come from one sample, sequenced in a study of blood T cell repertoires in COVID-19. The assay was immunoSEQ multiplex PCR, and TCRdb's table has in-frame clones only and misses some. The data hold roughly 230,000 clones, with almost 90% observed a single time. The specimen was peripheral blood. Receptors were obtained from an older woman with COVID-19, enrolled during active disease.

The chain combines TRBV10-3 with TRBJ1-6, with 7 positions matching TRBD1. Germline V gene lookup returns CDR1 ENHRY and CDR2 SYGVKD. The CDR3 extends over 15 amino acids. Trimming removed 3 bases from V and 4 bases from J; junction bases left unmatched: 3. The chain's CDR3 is CAISDGTAYNSPLHF. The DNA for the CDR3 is TGTGCCATCAGTGACGGGACAGCTTATAATTCACCCCTCCACTTT.

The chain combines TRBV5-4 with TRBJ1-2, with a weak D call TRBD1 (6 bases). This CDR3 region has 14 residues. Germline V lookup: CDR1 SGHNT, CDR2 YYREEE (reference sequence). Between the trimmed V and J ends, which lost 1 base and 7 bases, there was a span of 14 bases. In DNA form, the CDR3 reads TGTGCCAGCAGCTTGTGGGGGGGCGCGGGTGGCTACACCTTC. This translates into CASSLWGGAGGYTF. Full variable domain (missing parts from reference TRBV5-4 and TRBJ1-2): ETGVTQSPTHLIKTRGQQVTLRCSSQSGHNTVSWYQQALGQGPQFIFQYYREEENGRGNFPPRFSGLQFPNYSSELNVNALELDDSALYLCASSLWGGAGGYTFGSGTRLTVV.

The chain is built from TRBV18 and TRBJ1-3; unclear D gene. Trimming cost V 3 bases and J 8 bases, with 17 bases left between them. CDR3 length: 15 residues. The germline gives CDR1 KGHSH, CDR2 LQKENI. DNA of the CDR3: TGTGCCAGCTCACCCTCGGGGATTTGGCGGGACACCATATATTTT. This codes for CASSPSGIWRDTIYF. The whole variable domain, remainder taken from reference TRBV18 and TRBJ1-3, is NAGVMQNPRHLVRRRGQEARLRCSPMKGHSHVYWYRQLPEEGLKFMVYLQKENIIDESGMPKERFSAEFPKEGPSILRIQQVVRGDSAAYFCASSPSGIWRDTIYFGEGSWLTVV.

The CDR3 region has the DNA TGTGCCAGCAGTGCCGTGTCAGGGGGTGGCTACACCTTC. Encoded protein: CASSAVSGGGYTF. V and J are TRBV2 and TRBJ1-2; 7 bases fit TRBD1. Germline lookup yields CDR1 SNHLY and CDR2 FYNNEI. The CDR3 contains 13 residues. V was clipped by 4 bases and J by 7 bases; unmatched bases: 6. The whole variable domain, filled in from reference TRBV2 and TRBJ1-2, reads EPEVTQTPSHQVTQMGQEVILRCVPISNHLYFYWYRQILGQKVEFLVSFYNNEISEKSEIFDDQFSVERPDGSNFTLKIRSTKLEDSAMYFCASSAVSGGGYTFGSGTRLTVV.

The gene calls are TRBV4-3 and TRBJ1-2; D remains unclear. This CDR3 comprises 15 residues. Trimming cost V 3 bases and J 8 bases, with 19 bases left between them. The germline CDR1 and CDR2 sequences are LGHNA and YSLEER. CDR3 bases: TGCGCCAGCAGCCAGGGGAGGCCAGGATCTTACGGCTACACCTTC. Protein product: CASSQGRPGSYGYTF.

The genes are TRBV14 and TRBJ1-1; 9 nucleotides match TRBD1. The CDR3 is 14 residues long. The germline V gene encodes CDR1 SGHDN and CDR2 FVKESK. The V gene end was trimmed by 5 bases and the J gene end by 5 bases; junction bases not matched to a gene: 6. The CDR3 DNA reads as TGTGCCAGCAGCTACAACAGGGGGCGGACTGAAGCTTTCTTT. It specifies CASSYNRGRTEAFF.

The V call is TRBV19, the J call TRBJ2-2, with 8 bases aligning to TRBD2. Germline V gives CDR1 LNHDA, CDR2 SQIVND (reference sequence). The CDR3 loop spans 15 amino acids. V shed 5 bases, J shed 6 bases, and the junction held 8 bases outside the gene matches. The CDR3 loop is CASSGEGAGAGELFF. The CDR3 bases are TGTGCCAGTAGTGGAGAGGGAGCGGGGGCCGGGGAGCTGTTTTTT.

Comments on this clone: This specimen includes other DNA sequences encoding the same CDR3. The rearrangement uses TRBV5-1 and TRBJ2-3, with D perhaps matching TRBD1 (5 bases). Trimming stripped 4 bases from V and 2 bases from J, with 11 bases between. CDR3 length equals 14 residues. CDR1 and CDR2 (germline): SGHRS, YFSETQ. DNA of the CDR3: TGCGCCAGCAGCCTCGGACAAAACACAGATACGCAGTATTTT. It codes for CASSLGQNTDTQYF.

Written as DNA, the CDR3 is TGCAGTGCTAGTCTTTGGGGAGGAAACACTGAAGCTTTCTTT. It is translated as CSASLWGGNTEAFF. The chain links TRBV20-1 to TRBJ1-1; D unclear. Trimming left V 3 bases short and J 2 bases short, with 13 bases between. Germline V gene data show CDR1 as DFQATT and CDR2 as SNEGSKA (reference sequence). The CDR3 loop spans 14 amino acids.

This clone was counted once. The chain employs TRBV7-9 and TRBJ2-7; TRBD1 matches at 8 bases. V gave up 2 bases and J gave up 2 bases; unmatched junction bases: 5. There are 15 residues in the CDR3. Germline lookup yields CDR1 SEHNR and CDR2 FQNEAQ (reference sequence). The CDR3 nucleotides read TGTGCCAGCAGCTTAACGGGGACAGGTCCCTACGAGCAGTACTTC. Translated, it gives CASSLTGTGPYEQYF. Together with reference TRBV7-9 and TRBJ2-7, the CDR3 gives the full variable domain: DTGVSQNPRHKITKRGQNVTFRCDPISEHNRLYWYRQTLGQGPEFLTYFQNEAQLEKSRLLSDRFSAERPKGSFSTLEIQRTEQGDSAMYLCASSLTGTGPYEQYFGPGTRLTVT.

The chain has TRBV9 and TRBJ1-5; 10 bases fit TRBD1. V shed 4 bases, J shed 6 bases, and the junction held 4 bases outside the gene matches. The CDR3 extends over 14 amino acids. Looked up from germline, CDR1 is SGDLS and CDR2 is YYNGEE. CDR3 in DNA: TGTGCCAGCAGCCCTGGGGACAGGGGTCAGCCCCAGCATTTT. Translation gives CASSPGDRGQPQHF.

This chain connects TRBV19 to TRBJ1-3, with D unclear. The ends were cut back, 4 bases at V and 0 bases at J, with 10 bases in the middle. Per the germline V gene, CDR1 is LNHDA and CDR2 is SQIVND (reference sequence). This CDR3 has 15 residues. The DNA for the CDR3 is TGTGCCAGTAGTAGAGCCGCTGGCTCTGGAAACACCATATATTTT. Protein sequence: CASSRAAGSGNTIYF.

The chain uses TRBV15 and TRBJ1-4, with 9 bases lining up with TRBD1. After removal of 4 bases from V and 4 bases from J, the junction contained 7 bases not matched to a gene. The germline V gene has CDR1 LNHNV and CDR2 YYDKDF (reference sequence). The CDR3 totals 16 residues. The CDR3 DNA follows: TGTGCCACCAGCACTGGGACAGGGCTGGGTAATGAAAAACTGTTTTTT. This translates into CATSTGTGLGNEKLFF.

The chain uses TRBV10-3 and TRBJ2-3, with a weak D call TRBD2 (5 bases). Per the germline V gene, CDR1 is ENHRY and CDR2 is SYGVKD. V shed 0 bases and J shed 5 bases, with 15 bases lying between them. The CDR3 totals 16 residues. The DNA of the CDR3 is TGTGCCATCAGTGAGTCTACAGCCGGACTGCAAGATACGCAGTATTTT. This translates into CAISESTAGLQDTQYF.